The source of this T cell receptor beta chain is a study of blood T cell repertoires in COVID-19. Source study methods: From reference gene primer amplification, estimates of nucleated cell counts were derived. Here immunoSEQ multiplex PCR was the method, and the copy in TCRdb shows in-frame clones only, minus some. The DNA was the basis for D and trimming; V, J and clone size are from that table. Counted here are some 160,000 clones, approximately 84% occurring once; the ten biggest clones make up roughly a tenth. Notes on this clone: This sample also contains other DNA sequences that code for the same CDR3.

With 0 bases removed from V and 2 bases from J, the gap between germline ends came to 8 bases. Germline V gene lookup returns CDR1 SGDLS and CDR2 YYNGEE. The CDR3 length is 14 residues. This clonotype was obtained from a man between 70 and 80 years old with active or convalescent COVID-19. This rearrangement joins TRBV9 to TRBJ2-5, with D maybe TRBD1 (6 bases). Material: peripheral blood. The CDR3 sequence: CASSVGQGQETQYF. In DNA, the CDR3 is TGTGCCAGCAGCGTAGGGCAGGGGCAAGAGACCCAGTACTTC. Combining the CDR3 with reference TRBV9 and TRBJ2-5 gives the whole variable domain DSGVTQTPKHLITATGQRVTLRCSPRSGDLSVYWYQQSLDQGLQFLIQYYNGEERAKGNILERFSAQQFPDLHSELNLSSLELGDSALYFCASSVGQGQETQYFGPGTRLLVL.